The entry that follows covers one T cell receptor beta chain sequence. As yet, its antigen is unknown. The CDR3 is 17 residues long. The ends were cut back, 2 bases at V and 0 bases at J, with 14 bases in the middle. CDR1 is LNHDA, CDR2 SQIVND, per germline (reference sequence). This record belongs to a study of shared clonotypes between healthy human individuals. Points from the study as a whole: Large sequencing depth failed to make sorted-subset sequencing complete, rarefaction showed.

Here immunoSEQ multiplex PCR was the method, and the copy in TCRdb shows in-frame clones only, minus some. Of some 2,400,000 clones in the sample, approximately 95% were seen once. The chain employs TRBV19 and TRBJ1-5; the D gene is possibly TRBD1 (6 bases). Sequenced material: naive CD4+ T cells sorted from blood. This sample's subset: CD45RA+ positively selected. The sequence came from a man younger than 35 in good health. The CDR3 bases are TGTGCCAGTAGTATATCGGCACAGGGCGTTAGCAATCAGCCCCAGCATTTT. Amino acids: CASSISAQGVSNQPQHF.